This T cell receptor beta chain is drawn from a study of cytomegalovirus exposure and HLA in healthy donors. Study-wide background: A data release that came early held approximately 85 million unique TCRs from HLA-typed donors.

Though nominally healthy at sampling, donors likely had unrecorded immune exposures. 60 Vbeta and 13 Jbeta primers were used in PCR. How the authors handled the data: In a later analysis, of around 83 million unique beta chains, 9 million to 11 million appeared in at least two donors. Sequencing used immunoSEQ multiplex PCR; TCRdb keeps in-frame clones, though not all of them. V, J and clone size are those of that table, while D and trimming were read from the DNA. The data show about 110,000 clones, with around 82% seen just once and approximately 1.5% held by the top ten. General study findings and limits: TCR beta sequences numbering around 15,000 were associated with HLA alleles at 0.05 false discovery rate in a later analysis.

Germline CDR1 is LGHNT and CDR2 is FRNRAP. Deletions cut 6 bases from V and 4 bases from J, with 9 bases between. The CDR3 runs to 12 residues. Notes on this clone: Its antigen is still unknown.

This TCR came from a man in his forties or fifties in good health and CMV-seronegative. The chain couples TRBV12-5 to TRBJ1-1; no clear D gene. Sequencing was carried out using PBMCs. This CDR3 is CASGGEGTEAFF. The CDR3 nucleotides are TGTGCTAGTGGGGGAGAGGGCACTGAAGCTTTCTTT.